Given below is one TCR beta chain in context. The sample comes from a study of blood T cell repertoires in COVID-19. Study-level information: T cells, B-cell-depleted T cells, or PBMCs supplied cDNA or gDNA.

Some clones are missing from TCRdb's copy, which holds only in-frame ones; the method was immunoSEQ multiplex PCR. The table lists about 200,000 clones, around 90% of them singletons. Unmatched junction bases numbered 6, after V lost 5 bases and J lost 6 bases. Germline loops: CDR1 SGHTA, CDR2 FQGTGA. The CDR3 spans 14 residues. Individuals aged roughly 18 to 95 years were recruited from fewer than 25 US areas. Cohort placement rested on clinical history that participants reported themselves. Recovered status applied to Cohort 3 donors who had two consecutive negative PCRs. It also applied to those with clearance or with symptom resolution.

The sequence came from a woman between 18 and 29 years old who had recovered from COVID-19. V and J are TRBV7-3 and TRBJ2-1; 8 bases map to TRBD2. Sequences were obtained from PBMCs or T cells enriched from blood (not recorded which). The CDR3 spells CASSPGLAINEQFF. The CDR3 bases are TGTGCCAGCAGCCCAGGACTAGCAATCAATGAGCAGTTCTTC.